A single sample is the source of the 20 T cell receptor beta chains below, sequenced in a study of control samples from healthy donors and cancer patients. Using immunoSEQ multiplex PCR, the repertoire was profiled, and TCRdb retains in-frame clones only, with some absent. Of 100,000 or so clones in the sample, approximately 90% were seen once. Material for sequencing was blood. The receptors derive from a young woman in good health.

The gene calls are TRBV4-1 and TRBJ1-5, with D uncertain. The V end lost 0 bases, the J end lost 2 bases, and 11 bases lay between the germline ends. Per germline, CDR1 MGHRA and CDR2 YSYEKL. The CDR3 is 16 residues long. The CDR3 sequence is CASSQDPRGGNQPQHF. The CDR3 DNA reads TGCGCCAGCAGCCAAGATCCCCGCGGCGGCAATCAGCCCCAGCATTTT.

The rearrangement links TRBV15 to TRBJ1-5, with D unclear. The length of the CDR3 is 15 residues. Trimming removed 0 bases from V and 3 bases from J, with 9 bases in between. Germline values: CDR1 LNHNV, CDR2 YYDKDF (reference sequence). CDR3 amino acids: CATSRDKGYNQPQHF. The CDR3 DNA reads TGTGCCACCAGCAGAGATAAAGGGTACAATCAGCCCCAGCATTTT.

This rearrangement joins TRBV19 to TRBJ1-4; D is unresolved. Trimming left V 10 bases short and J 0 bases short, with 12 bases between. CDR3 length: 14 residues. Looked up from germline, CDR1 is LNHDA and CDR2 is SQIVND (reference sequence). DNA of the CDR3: TGTGCCACCCGTGATAGAACAACTAATGAAAAACTGTTTTTT. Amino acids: CATRDRTTNEKLFF. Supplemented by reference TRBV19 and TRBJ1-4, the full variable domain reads DGGITQSPKYLFRKEGQNVTLSCEQNLNHDAMYWYRQDPGQGLRLIYYSQIVNDFQKGDIAEGYSVSREKKESFPLTVTSAQKNPTAFYLCATRDRTTNEKLFFGSGTQLSVL.

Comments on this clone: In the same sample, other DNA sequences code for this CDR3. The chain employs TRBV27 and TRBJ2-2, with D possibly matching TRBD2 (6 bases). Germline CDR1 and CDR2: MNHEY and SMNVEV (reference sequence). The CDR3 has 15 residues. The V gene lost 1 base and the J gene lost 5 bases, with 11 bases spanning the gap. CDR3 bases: TGTGCCAGCAGTTTATGGAGGGGTGGGACCGGGGAGCTGTTTTTT. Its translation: CASSLWRGGTGELFF.

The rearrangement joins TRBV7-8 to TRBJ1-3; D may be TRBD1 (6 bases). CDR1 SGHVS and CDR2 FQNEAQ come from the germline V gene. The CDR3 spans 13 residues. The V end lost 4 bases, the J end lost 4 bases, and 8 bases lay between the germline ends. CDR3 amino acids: CASSSGQGNTIYF. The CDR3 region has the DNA TGTGCCAGCAGCTCGGGACAAGGAAACACCATATATTTT.

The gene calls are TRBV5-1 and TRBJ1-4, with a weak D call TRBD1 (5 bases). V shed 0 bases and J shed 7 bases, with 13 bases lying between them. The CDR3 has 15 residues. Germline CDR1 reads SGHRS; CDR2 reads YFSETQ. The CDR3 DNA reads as TGCGCCAGCAGCTTGGTTCCAGGGCAGAGTGAAAAACTGTTTTTT. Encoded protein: CASSLVPGQSEKLFF.

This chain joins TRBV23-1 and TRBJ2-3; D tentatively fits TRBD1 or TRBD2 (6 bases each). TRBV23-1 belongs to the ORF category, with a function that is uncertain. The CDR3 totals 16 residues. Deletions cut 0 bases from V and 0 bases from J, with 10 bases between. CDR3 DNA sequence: TGCGCCAGCAGTCAATCGAGGGGGGATAGCACAGATACGCAGTATTTT. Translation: CASSQSRGDSTDTQYF.

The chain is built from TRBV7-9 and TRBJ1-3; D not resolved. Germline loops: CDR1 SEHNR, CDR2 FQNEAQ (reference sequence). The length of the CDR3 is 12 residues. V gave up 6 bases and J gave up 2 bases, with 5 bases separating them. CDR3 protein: CASSFPGNTIYF. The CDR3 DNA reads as TGTGCCAGCAGTTTCCCTGGAAACACCATATATTTT.

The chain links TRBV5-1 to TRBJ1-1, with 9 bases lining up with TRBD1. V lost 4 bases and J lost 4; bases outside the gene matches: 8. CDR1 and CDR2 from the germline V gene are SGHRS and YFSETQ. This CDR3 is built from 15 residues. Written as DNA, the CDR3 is TGCGCCAGCAGCAGACTACAGGGGGCCGTCACTGAAGCTTTCTTT. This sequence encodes CASSRLQGAVTEAFF.

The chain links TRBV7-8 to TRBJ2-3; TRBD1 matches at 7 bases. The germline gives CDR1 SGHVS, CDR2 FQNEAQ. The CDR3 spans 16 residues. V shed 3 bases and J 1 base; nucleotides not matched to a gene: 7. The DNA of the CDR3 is TGTGCCAGCAGCTTTGGCTGGACAGGCCGCACAGATACGCAGTATTTT. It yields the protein CASSFGWTGRTDTQYF.

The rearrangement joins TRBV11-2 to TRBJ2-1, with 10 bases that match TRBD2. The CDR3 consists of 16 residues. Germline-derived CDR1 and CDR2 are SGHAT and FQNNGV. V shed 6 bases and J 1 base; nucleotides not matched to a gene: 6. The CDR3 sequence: CASSRISGGSYNEQFF. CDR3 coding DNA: TGTGCCAGCAGTCGCATTAGCGGGGGGTCCTACAATGAGCAGTTCTTC.

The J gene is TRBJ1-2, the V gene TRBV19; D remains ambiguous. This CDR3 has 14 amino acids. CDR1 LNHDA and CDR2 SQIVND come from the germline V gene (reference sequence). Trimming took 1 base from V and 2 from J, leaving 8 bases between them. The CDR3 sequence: CASSIGPGNYGYTF. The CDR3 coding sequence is TGTGCCAGTAGTATAGGGCCGGGGAACTATGGCTACACCTTC.

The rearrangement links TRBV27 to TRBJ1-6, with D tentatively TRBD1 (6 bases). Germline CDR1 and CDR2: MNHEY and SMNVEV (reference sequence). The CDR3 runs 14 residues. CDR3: CAKRGPTYNSPLHF. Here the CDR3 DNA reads TGTGCAAAGCGGGGGCCCACCTATAATTCACCCCTCCACTTT.

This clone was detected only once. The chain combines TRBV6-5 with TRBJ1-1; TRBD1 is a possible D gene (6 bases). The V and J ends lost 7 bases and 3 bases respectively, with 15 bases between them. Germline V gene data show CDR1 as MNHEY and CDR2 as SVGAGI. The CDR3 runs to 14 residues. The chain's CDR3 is CASKPIGGHTEAFF. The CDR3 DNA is TGTGCCAGCAAACCAATAGGGGGGCACACTGAAGCTTTCTTT.

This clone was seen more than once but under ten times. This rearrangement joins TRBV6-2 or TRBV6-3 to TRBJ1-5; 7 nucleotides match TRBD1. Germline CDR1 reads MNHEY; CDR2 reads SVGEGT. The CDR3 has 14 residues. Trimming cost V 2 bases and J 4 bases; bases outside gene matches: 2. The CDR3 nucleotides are TGTGCCAGCAGTTACGGGACAGAAAATCAGCCCCAGCATTTT. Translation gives CASSYGTENQPQHF.

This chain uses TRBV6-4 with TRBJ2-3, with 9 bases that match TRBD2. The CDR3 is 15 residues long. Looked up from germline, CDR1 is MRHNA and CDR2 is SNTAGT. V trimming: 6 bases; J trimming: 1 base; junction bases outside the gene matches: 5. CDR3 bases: TGTGCCAGCAGCGATATAGCGGGGGGCACAGATACGCAGTATTTT. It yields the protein CASSDIAGGTDTQYF.

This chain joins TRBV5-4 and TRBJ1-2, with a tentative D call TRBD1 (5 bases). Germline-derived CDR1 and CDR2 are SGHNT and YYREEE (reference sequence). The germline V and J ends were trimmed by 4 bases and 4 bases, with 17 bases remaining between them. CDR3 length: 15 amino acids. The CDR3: CASSEAQGVAYGYTF. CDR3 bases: TGTGCCAGCAGCGAGGCCCAAGGGGTTGCCTATGGCTACACCTTC.

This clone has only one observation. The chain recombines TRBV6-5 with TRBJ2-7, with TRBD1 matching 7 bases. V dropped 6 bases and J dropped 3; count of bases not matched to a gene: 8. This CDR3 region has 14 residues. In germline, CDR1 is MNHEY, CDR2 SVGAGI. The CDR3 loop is CASSPTGDLYEQYF. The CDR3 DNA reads TGTGCCAGCAGCCCCACAGGGGACCTCTACGAGCAGTACTTC.

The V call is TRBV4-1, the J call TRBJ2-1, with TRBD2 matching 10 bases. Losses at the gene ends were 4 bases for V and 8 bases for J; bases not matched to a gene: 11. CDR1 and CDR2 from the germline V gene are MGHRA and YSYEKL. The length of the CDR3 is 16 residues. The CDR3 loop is CASSPGEAGGYYEQFF. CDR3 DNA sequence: TGCGCCAGCAGCCCCGGTGAAGCGGGAGGGTACTATGAGCAGTTCTTC.

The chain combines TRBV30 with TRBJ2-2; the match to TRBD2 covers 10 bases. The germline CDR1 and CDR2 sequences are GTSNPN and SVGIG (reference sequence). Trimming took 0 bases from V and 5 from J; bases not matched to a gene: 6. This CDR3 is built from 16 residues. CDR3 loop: CAWSVLSSGRTGELFF. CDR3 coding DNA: TGTGCCTGGAGTGTACTGTCTAGCGGGAGAACCGGGGAGCTGTTTTTT. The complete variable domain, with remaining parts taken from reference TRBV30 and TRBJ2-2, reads SQTIHQWPATLVQPVGSPLSLECTVEGTSNPNLYWYRQAAGRGLQLLFYSVGIGQISSEVPQNLSASRPQDRQFILSSKKLLLSDSGFYLCAWSVLSSGRTGELFFGEGSRLTVL.